These 22 T cell receptor beta chains came from one sample sequenced in a study of T-cell memory formation after mild COVID-19. MiXCR, applied by TCRdb to the 5' RACE reads, yields one record per CDR3 protein. Here the sample spans about 470,000 distinct CDR3 sequences, roughly 18% being singletons. The sequencing sample was made of PBMCs or a T cell subset sorted from them (not recorded which). Receptors originate from an adult woman who had mild COVID-19 (a few samples of this study predate the infection). Cell type and time point are not known.

This clonotype was seen a few times. This chain uses TRBV6-5 with TRBJ2-5, with D perhaps matching TRBD1 (6 bases). Germline values: CDR1 MNHEY, CDR2 SVGAGI. The V end lost 5 bases, the J end lost 3 bases, and 13 bases lay between the germline ends. The CDR3 is made up of 14 amino acids. CDR3 loop: CASSLNRVKETQYF. The CDR3 bases are TGTGCCAGCAGTCTGAACAGGGTAAAAGAGACCCAGTACTTC.

Many counts were recorded for this clonotype. The chain is built from TRBV5-1 and TRBJ2-5; D is perhaps TRBD1 or TRBD2 (5 bases each). Per the germline V gene, CDR1 is SGHRS and CDR2 is YFSETQ. The length of the CDR3 is 14 residues. Trimming stripped 3 bases from V and 3 bases from J, with 12 bases between. This CDR3 is CASSSTGAEETQYF. CDR3 nucleotide sequence: TGCGCCAGCAGCTCTACCGGGGCCGAAGAGACCCAGTACTTC. The whole variable domain, remainder taken from reference TRBV5-1 and TRBJ2-5, is KAGVTQTPRYLIKTRGQQVTLSCSPISGHRSVSWYQQTPGQGLQFLFEYFSETQRNKGNFPGRFSGRQFSNSRSEMNVSTLELGDSALYLCASSSTGAEETQYFGPGTRLLVL.

The chain couples TRBV20-1 to TRBJ2-1, with no clear D. V was trimmed by 1 base and J by 4 bases, leaving 11 bases between them. There are 14 residues in the CDR3. Germline values: CDR1 DFQATT, CDR2 SNEGSKA (reference sequence). CDR3 in DNA: TGCAGTGCTAGAGTGGGGTCCAGGTACAATGAGCAGTTCTTC. It encodes CSARVGSRYNEQFF.

The chain links TRBV24-1 to TRBJ2-5; D is perhaps TRBD1 (5 bases). This CDR3 is 13 amino acids long. Germline-derived CDR1 and CDR2 are KGHDR and SFDVKD. V dropped 7 bases and J dropped 2 bases, with 10 bases sitting between them. CDR3 DNA: TGTGCCACCAGAACGGCAGGGCAAGAGACCCAGTACTTC. Its protein product is CATRTAGQETQYF.

J is TRBJ2-6 and V is TRBV6-1, with D unclear. With 3 bases removed from V and 3 bases from J, the gap between germline ends came to 6 bases. Germline V gives CDR1 MNHNS, CDR2 SASEGT. This CDR3 is built from 14 residues. The CDR3: CASSDLSGANVLTF. The CDR3 region has the DNA TGTGCCAGCAGTGATCTAAGTGGGGCCAACGTCCTGACTTTC.

This clonotype was detected only a few times. This chain connects TRBV7-9 to TRBJ1-2; a possible D gene is TRBD1 (5 bases). The V gene's germline CDR1 is SEHNR and CDR2 FQNEAQ (reference sequence). The CDR3 contains 19 residues. With 6 bases removed from V and 7 bases from J, the gap between germline ends came to 33 bases. CDR3 sequence (DNA): TGTGCCAGCAGAGCTTCCCGGGACGATCAAGCTCATTCAAAACGTGGCTACACCTTC. It translates to CASRASRDDQAHSKRGYTF.

This clonotype showed up just a few times. V usage is TRBV7-9 and J usage is TRBJ2-7, with D tentatively TRBD1 (5 bases). The ends were cut back, 5 bases at V and 2 bases at J, with 10 bases in the middle. Looked up from germline, CDR1 is SEHNR and CDR2 is FQNEAQ (reference sequence). The CDR3 is 13 residues long. The CDR3 DNA reads TGTGCCAGCAGCCAGGGCTACGCCTACGAGCAGTACTTC. It yields the protein CASSQGYAYEQYF.

The chain employs TRBV5-1 and TRBJ1-6; weak D call: TRBD1 (5 bases). The V gene's germline CDR1 is SGHRS and CDR2 YFSETQ. Trimming pared 5 bases from V and 0 bases from J, leaving 9 bases between. This CDR3 is built from 15 residues. Written as DNA, the CDR3 is TGCGCCAGCAGTGAGAGGGGCTCCTATAATTCACCCCTCCACTTT. This encodes CASSERGSYNSPLHF.

The sample holds a few counts of this clonotype. The V gene is TRBV27, the J gene TRBJ2-2; the D gene is possibly TRBD2 (5 bases). In germline, CDR1 is MNHEY, CDR2 SMNVEV (reference sequence). This CDR3 contains 15 residues. V dropped 8 bases and J dropped 0 bases, with 13 bases sitting between them. The CDR3 loop is CASRSGIANTGELFF. CDR3 nucleotides: TGTGCCAGCCGTTCGGGGATAGCGAACACCGGGGAGCTGTTTTTT.

The chain carries TRBV12-3 or TRBV12-4 and TRBJ1-1; D gene ambiguous. This CDR3 has 15 residues. The ends were cut back, 6 bases at V and 1 base at J, with 15 bases in the middle. CDR3 sequence: CASRPDGVTNTEAFF. DNA of the CDR3: TGTGCCAGCAGACCGGATGGGGTTACGAACACTGAAGCTTTCTTT.

The rearrangement joins TRBV2 to TRBJ2-3; TRBD2 aligns across 13 bases. CDR1 is SNHLY and CDR2 is FYNNEI in the germline V gene. The junction had 8 bases not matched to a gene; V was cut back by 11 bases and J by 6 bases. This CDR3 is 14 amino acids long. Written as DNA, the CDR3 is TGTGCCTGCAAGGGACTAGCGGGGTTGGATACGCAGTATTTT. Its translation: CACKGLAGLDTQYF.

This clonotype appeared a few times. V gene TRBV5-1 combines with J gene TRBJ1-2; the D gene is possibly TRBD1 (5 bases). CDR1 and CDR2 from the germline V gene are SGHRS and YFSETQ. There are 15 residues in the CDR3. Trimming left V 0 bases short and J 2 bases short, with 11 bases between. CDR3 residues: CASSLAGTTNYGYTF. The CDR3 DNA sequence: TGCGCCAGCAGCTTGGCCGGGACCACGAACTATGGCTACACCTTC. The full variable domain, its missing parts supplied by reference TRBV5-1 and TRBJ1-2, is KAGVTQTPRYLIKTRGQQVTLSCSPISGHRSVSWYQQTPGQGLQFLFEYFSETQRNKGNFPGRFSGRQFSNSRSEMNVSTLELGDSALYLCASSLAGTTNYGYTFGSGTRLTVV.

The rearrangement links TRBV6-5 to TRBJ1-2, with D possibly being TRBD1 (5 bases). Germline lookup yields CDR1 MNHEY and CDR2 SVGAGI. This CDR3 contains 15 residues. V was shortened by 6 bases and J by 4 bases, with 18 bases between the two germline ends. The CDR3 here is CASSRLPLQVYGYTF. The CDR3, as DNA: TGTGCCAGCAGCCGCCTCCCCTTACAGGTCTATGGCTACACCTTC.

This clonotype was seen a few times. The V call is TRBV2, the J call TRBJ2-7, with unresolved D. The CDR3 covers 13 residues. V shed 6 bases and J shed 7 bases, with 16 bases lying between them. Germline V gene lookup returns CDR1 SNHLY and CDR2 FYNNEI. The CDR3 region is CASSPGPHSEQYF. The DNA for the CDR3 is TGTGCCAGCAGCCCCGGACCCCATTCAGAGCAGTACTTC.

This clonotype has just a few counts. This rearrangement joins TRBV14 to TRBJ2-6; 9 bases agree with TRBD1. The CDR3 contains 19 residues. V shed 0 bases and J 2 bases; nucleotides not matched to a gene: 8. CDR1 is SGHDN, CDR2 FVKESK, per germline. CDR3 sequence reads: CASSQEGTGPLTGANVLTF. CDR3 coding DNA: TGTGCCAGCAGCCAAGAAGGGACAGGGCCACTAACTGGGGCCAACGTCCTGACTTTC.

This rearrangement joins TRBV29-1 to TRBJ2-2; possible D gene TRBD1, 6 bases. Trimming shortened V by 2 bases and J by 1 base, and 11 bases separated the two germline ends. In germline, CDR1 is SQVTM, CDR2 ANQGSEA. The length of the CDR3 is 15 residues. Here the CDR3 reads CSVEFADRNTGELFF. In DNA form, the CDR3 reads TGCAGCGTTGAATTCGCGGACAGGAACACCGGGGAGCTGTTTTTT.

The chain carries TRBV7-9 and TRBJ2-7; tentatively, D is TRBD1 (6 bases). The CDR3 covers 15 residues. Germline V gene lookup returns CDR1 SEHNR and CDR2 FQNEAQ (reference sequence). V lost 2 bases and J lost 1, with 12 bases in between. DNA of the CDR3: TGTGCCAGCAGCTTAAAGACAGGACATTCCTACGAGCAGTACTTC. This sequence encodes CASSLKTGHSYEQYF.

This clonotype was counted a few times. The rearrangement uses TRBV5-1 and TRBJ1-5; the match to TRBD1 covers 10 bases. This CDR3 region has 15 residues. V lost 6 bases and J lost 3; bases outside the gene matches: 6. CDR1 and CDR2 (germline): SGHRS, YFSETQ. CDR3 sequence (DNA): TGCGCCAGCACCCCGGGGACAGGGGACAATCAGCCCCAGCATTTT. Amino acid sequence: CASTPGTGDNQPQHF.

The chain couples TRBV6-1 to TRBJ2-1; weak D call: TRBD2 (5 bases). Per germline, CDR1 MNHNS and CDR2 SASEGT. The CDR3 totals 15 residues. V shed 2 bases and J shed 2 bases, with 10 bases lying between them. CDR3 sequence: CASSEMGDTYNEQFF. The CDR3 DNA follows: TGTGCCAGCAGTGAAATGGGAGATACCTACAATGAGCAGTTCTTC.

This clonotype was picked up a small number of times. The V gene is TRBV4-2, the J gene TRBJ1-6; D remains unclear. Trimming cost V 4 bases and J 8 bases, with 12 bases left between them. Germline V gene lookup returns CDR1 LGHNA and CDR2 YNFKEQ. The CDR3 length is 14 residues. The CDR3 reads CASSPGNTHSPLHF. CDR3 bases: TGTGCCAGCAGCCCCGGAAATACTCATTCACCCCTCCACTTT.

This clonotype was seen only a few times. The chain combines TRBV7-2 with TRBJ2-2; D is undetermined. CDR1 SGHTA and CDR2 FQGNSA come from the germline V gene. This CDR3 is built from 13 residues. V lost 2 bases to trimming and J lost 6 bases, with 7 bases between them. The CDR3 nucleotides are TGTGCCAGCAGCTTAAAGATGGCCGGGGAGCTGTTTTTT. Residues: CASSLKMAGELFF. The full variable domain, its missing parts supplied by reference TRBV7-2 and TRBJ2-2, is GAGVSQSPSNKVTEKGKDVELRCDPISGHTALYWYRQSLGQGLEFLIYFQGNSAPDKSGLPSDRFSAERTGGSVSTLTIQRTQQEDSAVYLCASSLKMAGELFFGEGSRLTVL.

The chain combines TRBV10-2 with TRBJ2-2, with D maybe TRBD2 (6 bases). Looked up from germline, CDR1 is WSHSY and CDR2 is SAAADI. The CDR3 totals 14 residues. Deletions cut 3 bases from V and 6 bases from J, with 11 bases between. CDR3 in DNA: TGCGCCAGCAGTGAAGTATGGGGGGCCGGGGAGCTGTTTTTT. This codes for CASSEVWGAGELFF.